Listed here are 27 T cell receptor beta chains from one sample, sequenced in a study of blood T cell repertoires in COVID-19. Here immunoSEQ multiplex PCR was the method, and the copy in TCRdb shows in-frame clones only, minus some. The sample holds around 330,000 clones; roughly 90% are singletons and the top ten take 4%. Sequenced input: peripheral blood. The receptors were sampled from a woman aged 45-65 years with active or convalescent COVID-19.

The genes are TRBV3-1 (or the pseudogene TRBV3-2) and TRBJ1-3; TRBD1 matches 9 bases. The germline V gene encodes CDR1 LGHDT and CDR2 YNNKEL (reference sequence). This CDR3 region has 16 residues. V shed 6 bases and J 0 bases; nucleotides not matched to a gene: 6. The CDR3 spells CASSLDRGYSGNTIYF. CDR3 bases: TGTGCCAGCAGTCTTGACAGGGGGTACTCTGGAAACACCATATATTTT.

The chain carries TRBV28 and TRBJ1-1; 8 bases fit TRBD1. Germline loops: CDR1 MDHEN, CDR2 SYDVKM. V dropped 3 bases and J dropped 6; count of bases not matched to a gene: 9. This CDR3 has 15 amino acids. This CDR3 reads CASSFPGGAGPEAFF. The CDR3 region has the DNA TGTGCCAGCAGTTTCCCAGGGGGCGCGGGGCCTGAAGCTTTCTTT.

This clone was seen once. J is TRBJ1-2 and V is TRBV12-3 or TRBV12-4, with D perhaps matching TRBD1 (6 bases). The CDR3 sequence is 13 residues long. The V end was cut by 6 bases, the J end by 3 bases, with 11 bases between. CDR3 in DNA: TGTGCCAGCAGCCGTGGACAGTACTATGGCTACACCTTC. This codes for CASSRGQYYGYTF.

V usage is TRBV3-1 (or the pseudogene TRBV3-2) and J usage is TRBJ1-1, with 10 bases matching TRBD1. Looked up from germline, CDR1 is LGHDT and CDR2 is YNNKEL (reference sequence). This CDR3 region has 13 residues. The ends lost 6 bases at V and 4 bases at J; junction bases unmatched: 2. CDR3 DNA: TGTGCCAGCAGGAGACAGGGGGCCACTGAAGCTTTCTTT. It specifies CASRRQGATEAFF.

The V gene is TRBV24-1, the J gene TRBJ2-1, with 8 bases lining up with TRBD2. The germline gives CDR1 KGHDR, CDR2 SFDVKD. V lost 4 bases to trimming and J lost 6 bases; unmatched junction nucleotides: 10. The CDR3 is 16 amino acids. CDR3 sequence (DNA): TGTGCCACCAGTGAAATCGGGCTAGCGGGCATCAATGAGCAGTTCTTC. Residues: CATSEIGLAGINEQFF.

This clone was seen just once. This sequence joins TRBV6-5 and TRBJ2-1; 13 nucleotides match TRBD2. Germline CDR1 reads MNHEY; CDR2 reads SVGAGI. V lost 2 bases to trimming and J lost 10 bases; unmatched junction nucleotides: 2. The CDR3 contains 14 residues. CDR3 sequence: CASSYGTSGEEQFF. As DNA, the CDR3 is TGTGCCAGCAGTTACGGGACTAGCGGGGAAGAGCAGTTCTTC.

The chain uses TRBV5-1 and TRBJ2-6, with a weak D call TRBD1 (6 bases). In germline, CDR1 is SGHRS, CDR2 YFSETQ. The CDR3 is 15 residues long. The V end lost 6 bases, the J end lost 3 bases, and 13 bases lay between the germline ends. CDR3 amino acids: CASKTGLVGANVLTF. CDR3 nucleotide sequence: TGCGCCAGCAAGACAGGTCTCGTTGGGGCCAACGTCCTGACTTTC.

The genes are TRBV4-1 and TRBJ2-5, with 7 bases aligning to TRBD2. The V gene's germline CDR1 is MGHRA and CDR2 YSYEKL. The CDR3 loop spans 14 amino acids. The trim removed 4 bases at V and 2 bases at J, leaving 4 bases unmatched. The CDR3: CASSRYSGQETQYF. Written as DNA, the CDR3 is TGCGCCAGCAGCCGTTATAGCGGGCAAGAGACCCAGTACTTC.

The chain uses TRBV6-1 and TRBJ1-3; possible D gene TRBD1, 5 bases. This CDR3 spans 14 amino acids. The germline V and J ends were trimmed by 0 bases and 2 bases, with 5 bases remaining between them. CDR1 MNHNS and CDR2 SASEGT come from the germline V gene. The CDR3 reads CASSEATAGNTIYF. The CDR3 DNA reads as TGTGCCAGCAGTGAAGCGACAGCTGGAAACACCATATATTTT.

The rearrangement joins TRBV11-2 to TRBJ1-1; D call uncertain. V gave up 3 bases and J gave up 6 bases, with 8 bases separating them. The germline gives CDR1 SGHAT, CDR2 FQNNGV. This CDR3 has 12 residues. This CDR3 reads CASSLRQPEAFF. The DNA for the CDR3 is TGTGCCAGCAGCTTGCGGCAGCCTGAAGCTTTCTTT. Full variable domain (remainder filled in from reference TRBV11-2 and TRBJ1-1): EAGVAQSPRYKIIEKRQSVAFWCNPISGHATLYWYQQILGQGPKLLIQFQNNGVVDDSQLPKDRFSAERLKGVDSTLKIQPAKLEDSAVYLCASSLRQPEAFFGQGTRLTVV.

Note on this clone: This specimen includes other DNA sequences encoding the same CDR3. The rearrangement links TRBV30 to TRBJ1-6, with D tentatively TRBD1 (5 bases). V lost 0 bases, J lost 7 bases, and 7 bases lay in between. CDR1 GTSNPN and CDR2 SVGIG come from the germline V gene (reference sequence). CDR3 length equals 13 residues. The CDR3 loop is CAWSVQGNSPLHF. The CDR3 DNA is TGTGCCTGGAGTGTCCAGGGAAATTCACCCCTCCACTTT. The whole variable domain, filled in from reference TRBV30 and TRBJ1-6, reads SQTIHQWPATLVQPVGSPLSLECTVEGTSNPNLYWYRQAAGRGLQLLFYSVGIGQISSEVPQNLSASRPQDRQFILSSKKLLLSDSGFYLCAWSVQGNSPLHFGNGTRLTVT.

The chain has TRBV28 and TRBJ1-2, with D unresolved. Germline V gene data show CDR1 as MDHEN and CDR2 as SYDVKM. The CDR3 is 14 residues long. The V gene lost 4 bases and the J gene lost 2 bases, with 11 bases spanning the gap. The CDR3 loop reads CASSSYPVNYGYTF. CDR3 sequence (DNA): TGTGCCAGCAGTTCTTATCCGGTGAACTATGGCTACACCTTC.

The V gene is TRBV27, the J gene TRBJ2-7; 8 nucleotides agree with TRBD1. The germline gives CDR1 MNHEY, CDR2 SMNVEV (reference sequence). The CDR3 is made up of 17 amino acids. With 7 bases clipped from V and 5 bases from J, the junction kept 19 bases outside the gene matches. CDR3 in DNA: TGTGCCAGCATCTCATTAAACTTCCCGGGACAGGACGACGAGCAGTACTTC. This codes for CASISLNFPGQDDEQYF.

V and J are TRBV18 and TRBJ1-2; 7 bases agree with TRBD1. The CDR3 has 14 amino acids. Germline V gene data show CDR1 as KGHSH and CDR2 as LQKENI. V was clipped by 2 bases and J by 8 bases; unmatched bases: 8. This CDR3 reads CASSPYKGAFGYTF. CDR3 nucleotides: TGTGCCAGCTCACCATATAAGGGGGCTTTCGGCTACACCTTC.

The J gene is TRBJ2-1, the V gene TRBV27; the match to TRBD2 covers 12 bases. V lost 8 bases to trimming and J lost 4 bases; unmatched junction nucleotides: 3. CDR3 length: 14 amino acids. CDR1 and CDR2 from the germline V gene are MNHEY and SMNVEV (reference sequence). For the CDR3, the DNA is TGTGCCAGCGGGGGACTAGCGGGTTACAATGAGCAGTTCTTC. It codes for CASGGLAGYNEQFF.

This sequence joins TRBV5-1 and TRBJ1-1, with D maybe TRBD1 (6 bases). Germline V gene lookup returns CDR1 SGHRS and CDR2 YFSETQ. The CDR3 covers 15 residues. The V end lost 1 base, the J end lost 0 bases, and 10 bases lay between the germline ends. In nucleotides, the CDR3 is TGCGCCAGCAGCTTGAACGCAGGGGTGAACACTGAAGCTTTCTTT. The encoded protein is CASSLNAGVNTEAFF.

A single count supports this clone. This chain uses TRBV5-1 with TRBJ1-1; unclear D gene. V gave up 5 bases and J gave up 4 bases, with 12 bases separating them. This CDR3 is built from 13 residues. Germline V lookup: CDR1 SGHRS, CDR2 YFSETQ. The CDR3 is CASSLSSSTEAFF. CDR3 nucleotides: TGCGCCAGCAGTCTGAGTTCAAGCACTGAAGCTTTCTTT.

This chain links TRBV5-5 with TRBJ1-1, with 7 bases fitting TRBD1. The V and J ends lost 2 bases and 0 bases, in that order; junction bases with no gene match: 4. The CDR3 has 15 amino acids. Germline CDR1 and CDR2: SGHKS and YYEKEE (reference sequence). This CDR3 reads CASSFGQAMNTEAFF. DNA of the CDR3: TGTGCCAGCAGCTTTGGACAGGCCATGAACACTGAAGCTTTCTTT. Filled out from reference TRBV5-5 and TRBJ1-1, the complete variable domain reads DAGVTQSPTHLIKTRGQQVTLRCSPISGHKSVSWYQQVLGQGPQFIFQYYEKEERGRGNFPDRFSARQFPNYSSELNVNALLLGDSALYLCASSFGQAMNTEAFFGQGTRLTVV.

DNA of the CDR3: TGTGCCAGCAGCCTGAAGACAGGGAACTATGGCTACACCTTC. It specifies CASSLKTGNYGYTF. This chain links TRBV5-4 with TRBJ1-2, with 7 positions matching TRBD1. The germline CDR1 and CDR2 sequences are SGHNT and YYREEE (reference sequence). The CDR3 is made up of 14 amino acids. Trimming took 4 bases from V and 2 from J; bases not matched to a gene: 5.

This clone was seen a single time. CDR3 loop: CASNHMGAHYGYTF. The CDR3 nucleotides read TGTGCCAGCAACCATATGGGCGCGCACTATGGCTACACCTTC. V is TRBV5-4 and J is TRBJ1-2; the D is unclear. V shed 6 bases and J shed 3 bases, with 15 bases lying between them. The germline CDR1 and CDR2 sequences are SGHNT and YYREEE (reference sequence). The length of the CDR3 is 14 residues.

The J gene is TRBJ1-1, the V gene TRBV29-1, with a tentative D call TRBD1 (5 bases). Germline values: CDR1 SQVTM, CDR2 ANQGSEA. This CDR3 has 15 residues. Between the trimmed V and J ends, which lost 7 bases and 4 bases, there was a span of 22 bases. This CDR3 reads CSDSRGGTGVTEAFF. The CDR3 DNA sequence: TGCAGCGACTCGAGGGGAGGGACCGGGGTCACTGAAGCTTTCTTT.

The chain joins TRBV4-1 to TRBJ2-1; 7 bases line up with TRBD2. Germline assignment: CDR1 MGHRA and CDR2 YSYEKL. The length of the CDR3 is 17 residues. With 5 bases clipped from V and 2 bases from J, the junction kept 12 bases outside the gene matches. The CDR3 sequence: CASSRSFSGPTYNEQFF. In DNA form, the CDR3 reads TGCGCCAGCAGCAGAAGTTTTAGCGGGCCAACCTACAATGAGCAGTTCTTC.

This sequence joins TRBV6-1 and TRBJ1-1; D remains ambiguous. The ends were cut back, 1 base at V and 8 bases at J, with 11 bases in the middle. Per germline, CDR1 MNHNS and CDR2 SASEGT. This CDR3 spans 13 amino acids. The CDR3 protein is CASSEVRGFEAFF. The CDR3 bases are TGTGCCAGCAGTGAAGTGAGAGGGTTCGAAGCTTTCTTT.

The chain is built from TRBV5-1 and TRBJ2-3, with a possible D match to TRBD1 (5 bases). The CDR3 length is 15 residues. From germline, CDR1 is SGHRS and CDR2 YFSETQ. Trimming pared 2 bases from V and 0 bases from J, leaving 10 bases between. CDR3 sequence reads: CASSFDSPSTDTQYF. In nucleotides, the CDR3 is TGCGCCAGCAGCTTCGACAGCCCTAGCACAGATACGCAGTATTTT.

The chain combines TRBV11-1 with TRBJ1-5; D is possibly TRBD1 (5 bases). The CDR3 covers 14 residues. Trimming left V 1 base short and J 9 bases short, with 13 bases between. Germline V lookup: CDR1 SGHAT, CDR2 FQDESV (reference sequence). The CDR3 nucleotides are TGTGCCAGCAGCTTAGTTTGGGCGGGACCGCCCCAGCATTTT. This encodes CASSLVWAGPPQHF.

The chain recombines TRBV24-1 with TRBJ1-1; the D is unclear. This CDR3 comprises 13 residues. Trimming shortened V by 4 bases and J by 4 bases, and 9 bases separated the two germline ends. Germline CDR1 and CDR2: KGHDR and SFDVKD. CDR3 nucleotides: TGTGCCACCAGTGAAAGGGAGGGCACTGAAGCTTTCTTT. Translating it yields CATSEREGTEAFF.

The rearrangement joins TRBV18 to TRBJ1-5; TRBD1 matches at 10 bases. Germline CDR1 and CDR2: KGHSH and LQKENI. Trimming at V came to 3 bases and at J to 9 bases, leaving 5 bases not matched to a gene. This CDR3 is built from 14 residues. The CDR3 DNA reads TGTGCCAGCTCACCGGGACAGGGGCTGTGGCCCCAGCATTTT. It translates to CASSPGQGLWPQHF.